The rows below give T cell receptor beta chains drawn from one sample of a study of cytomegalovirus exposure and HLA in healthy donors. Libraries were prepared by immunoSEQ multiplex PCR; TCRdb keeps only in-frame clonotypes and omits some of them. Its table lists 50,000 or so clones. The sequenced sample was PBMCs. The receptors originated from a woman between 18 and 29 years old in good health and CMV-seronegative. CDR3s include the opening cysteine and the closing phenylalanine or tryptophan. A D gene is named only where the DNA matches it firmly.

D gene	V gene	J gene	CDR3 DNA	CDR3 protein
NA	TRBV7-3	TRBJ1-1	TGTGCCAGCAGCCTGCGTATGAACACTGAAGCTTTCTTT	CASSLRMNTEAFF
TRBD1	TRBV7-9	TRBJ1-4	TGTGCCGGTGGGACAGGGGGCTTGAGGGCTAATGAAAAACTGTTTTTT	CAGGTGGLRANEKLFF
TRBD1	TRBV19	TRBJ1-2	TGTGCCAGGGCGGACAGGGTTGGGGATGGCTACACCTTC	CARADRVGDGYTF
TRBD2	TRBV7-2	TRBJ2-1	TGTGCCAGCAGCTCCCGAGGGGGACTAGCGGGGGGCGGTGAGCAGTTCTTC	CASSSRGGLAGGGEQFF
NA	TRBV6-5	TRBJ2-1	TGTGCCAGCAGTGCGGAGGGCCCTCACAATGAGCAGTTCTTC	CASSAEGPHNEQFF
TRBD1	TRBV5-1	TRBJ1-2	TGCGCCAGCAGCTTGGCCGGGACAGACTATGGCTACACCTTC	CASSLAGTDYGYTF
NA	TRBV5-1	TRBJ1-5	TGCGCCAGCAGCTTGGGGGGGGTAAATCAGCCCCAGCATTTT	CASSLGGVNQPQHF
TRBD1	TRBV7-9	TRBJ1-2	TGTGCCAGCAGCTCCCGGACAGGGAGTCCAGGAGGCTACACCTTC	CASSSRTGSPGGYTF
NA	TRBV7-2	TRBJ1-2	TGTGCCAGCAGCCTTAACCCGGGGGACTATGGCTACACCTTC	CASSLNPGDYGYTF
NA	TRBV5-6	TRBJ2-7	TGTGCCAGCAGCTTGGGGCCGGAGGGTCGCGAGCAGTACTTC	CASSLGPEGREQYF
NA	TRBV7-8	TRBJ1-2	TGTGCCAGCAGCTTGGGAGGGTTCTATGGCTACACCTTC	CASSLGGFYGYTF
TRBD2	TRBV9	TRBJ2-3	TGTGCCAGCAGTAGGACTAGCGGCTACACAGATACGCAGTATTTT	CASSRTSGYTDTQYF
TRBD1	TRBV6-5	TRBJ1-2	TGTGCCAGCAGTAGAACAGGGGGGGAAGGCTACACCTTC	CASSRTGGEGYTF
NA	TRBV5-1	TRBJ1-2	TGCGCCAGCAGCTTGACTTCCGATGGCTACACCTTC	CASSLTSDGYTF
NA	TRBV7-7	TRBJ1-2	TGTGCCAGCAGCCCGGGACCCGGGGGAGGCTACACCTTC	CASSPGPGGGYTF
TRBD1	TRBV28	TRBJ1-4	TGTGCCAGCAGTTTATCCTTCTTCCAAAACCCCGGACAGGGGAGGGAAAAACTGTTTTTT	CASSLSFFQNPGQGREKLFF
TRBD1	TRBV5-1	TRBJ2-5	TGCGCCAGCAGCACGGGACAGTGGCAGACCCAGTACTTC	CASSTGQWQTQYF
TRBD2	TRBV9	TRBJ2-3	TGTGCCAGCAGCGCTAGCGGGAGCACAGATACGCAGTATTTT	CASSASGSTDTQYF
NA	TRBV6-1	TRBJ2-3	TGTGCCAGCAGTTTACAGGTTGGTGAGGATACGCAGTATTTT	CASSLQVGEDTQYF
TRBD1	TRBV4-1	TRBJ1-2	TGCGCCAGCAGCCTCAGACAGGGGAGGACGCCTAACGGATTAGGCTACACCTTC	CASSLRQGRTPNGLGYTF
NA	TRBV13	TRBJ2-5	TGTGCCAGCAGCTTAGAGGGGCCGGGGGTGGAGACCCAGTACTTC	CASSLEGPGVETQYF
NA	TRBV30	TRBJ2-1	TGTGCCTGGAGTTATCGGCAGGGTTATCCCAATGAGCAGTTCTTC	CAWSYRQGYPNEQFF
NA	TRBV7-9	TRBJ2-7	TGTGCCAGCAGCCCTGGGACTTCCTACGAGCAGTACTTC	CASSPGTSYEQYF
TRBD1	TRBV6-1	TRBJ1-2	TGTGCCAGCAGTGAACCGGGACAGGGGTATGGCTACACCTTC	CASSEPGQGYGYTF
NA	TRBV5-1	TRBJ1-1	TGCGCCAGCAGTTGGGGGCCAGCAGGGAATACTGAAGCTTTCTTT	CASSWGPAGNTEAFF
NA	TRBV19	TRBJ2-1	TGTGCCAGTAGTGTTTTAATCTCCTACAATGAGCAGTTCTTC	CASSVLISYNEQFF
TRBD2	TRBV4-1	TRBJ2-3	TGCGCCAGCAGCCTCGGGAGGCCAGATACGCAGTATTTT	CASSLGRPDTQYF
TRBD1	TRBV30	TRBJ1-2	TGTGCCTGGAGTGGGACCGGACAGGGGGACTATGGCTACACCTTC	CAWSGTGQGDYGYTF
TRBD1	TRBV4-2	TRBJ2-3	TGTGCCAGCAGCCGGAGGGGACAGGAGGAAACAGATACGCAGTATTTT	CASSRRGQEETDTQYF
NA	TRBV7-9	TRBJ2-5	TGTGCCAGCGGGCGGGGTAGCCAAGAGACCCAGTACTTC	CASGRGSQETQYF
NA	TRBV29-1	TRBJ2-1	TGCAGCGTGGAGCCCCGGGATCACCACTACAATGAGCAGTTCTTC	CSVEPRDHHYNEQFF
NA	TRBV4-1	TRBJ1-2	TGCGCCAGCAGCCAAGAGTATGGGGGCTTGAACTATGGCTACACCTTC	CASSQEYGGLNYGYTF
TRBD1	TRBV18	TRBJ2-7	TGTGCCAGCTCACCACGTGGGACAGGGGGCTCCTACGAGCAGTACTTC	CASSPRGTGGSYEQYF
NA	TRBV2	TRBJ1-5	TGTGCCAGCAGTGGACTAGCAGGGGACCAGCCCCAGCATTTT	CASSGLAGDQPQHF
TRBD2	TRBV5-1	TRBJ2-7	TGCGCCAGCAGCTTGACTAGCGGGTCTGGGGAGCAGTACTTC	CASSLTSGSGEQYF
NA	TRBV25-1	TRBJ2-2	TGTGCCAGCAGTGACACAGGGCTAAACACCGGGGAGCTGTTTTTT	CASSDTGLNTGELFF
TRBD1	TRBV5-1	TRBJ1-4	TGCGCCAGCAGCGGGCAGGGGGCCACTAATGAAAAACTGTTTTTT	CASSGQGATNEKLFF